This TCR beta chain stems from a study of blood T cell repertoires in COVID-19. Study at large: Samples came from the United States, Italy and Spain, spanning acute and convalescent COVID-19. T cells, B-cell-depleted T cells, or PBMCs provided the cDNA or gDNA that served as material.

V lost 2 bases, J lost 5 bases, and 18 bases lay in between. The CDR3 has 16 residues. Germline CDR1 reads MNHEY; CDR2 reads SVGEGT. Under the authors' procedure: Researchers report that nucleated cell counts were estimated from reference gene primer amplification. This table comes from immunoSEQ multiplex PCR, and its TCRdb copy is limited to in-frame clones, with some not included. The V and J calls and clone size are taken from that table; D and trimming were inferred from the DNA. Among fewer than 250,000 clones, 88% were seen once, and the ten largest hold around 0.7%. The V call is TRBV6-2 or TRBV6-3, the J call TRBJ2-5, with D perhaps TRBD2 (5 bases). The clonotype was recovered from a middle-aged man with acute or convalescent COVID-19. The sample taken for sequencing was peripheral blood. CDR3 protein: CASSYLGLPSEETQYF. The CDR3 bases are TGTGCCAGCAGTTACCTAGGACTCCCCTCGGAGGAGACCCAGTACTTC.